One and the same sample provided the 29 T cell receptor beta chains below, sequenced in a study of Ad26.COV2.S vaccination and SARS-CoV-2 variants (dated by TCRdb to the early 2020s). Libraries came from the immunoSEQ multiplex PCR assay. Not all clones reach the TCRdb copy of this immuneACCESS table, which keeps in-frame sequences only. Checked studies attribute under half of the gap to unresolved V genes and leave the rest unexplained. The sample includes about 320,000 clones, with around 81% observed a single time. The biggest ten clones account for 2.1% of the sample. What the treatment or condition label conveys for this sample: 19 received Ad26.COV2.S at low or high dose, single or two shots; several received placebo; per-sample allocation not given. For vaccine and placebo recipients, the sequenced repertoires came from samples collected on day 63 after the first injection. The sample in question was peripheral blood, obtained in a trial of Ad26.COV2.S vaccine versus placebo. All receptors come from a person aged 18-65 years who received the Ad26.COV2.S COVID-19 vaccine or a placebo.

The chain carries TRBV9 and TRBJ1-1; D is unresolved. The ends were cut back, 0 bases at V and 1 base at J, with 4 bases in the middle. Germline V lookup: CDR1 SGDLS, CDR2 YYNGEE. The length of the CDR3 is 13 residues. CDR3 amino acids: CASSVGWNTEAFF. CDR3 coding DNA: TGTGCCAGCAGCGTAGGGTGGAACACTGAAGCTTTCTTT.

The rearrangement uses TRBV27 and TRBJ2-2; D gene uncertain. Trimming pared 6 bases from V and 7 bases from J, leaving 12 bases between. CDR1 and CDR2 (germline): MNHEY, SMNVEV (reference sequence). This CDR3 region has 13 residues. The CDR3 DNA reads as TGTGCCAGCAGCCTGAGGCCCCACGGGGAGCTGTTTTTT. Its protein product is CASSLRPHGELFF.

CDR3 nucleotides: TGTGCCAGCAGCTGGACGGATAACACTGAAGCTTTCTTT. Translated, it gives CASSWTDNTEAFF. The rearrangement uses TRBV5-5 and TRBJ1-1; D is uncertain. V was clipped by 3 bases and J by 2 bases, with 8 bases between them. Germline V CDR1 and CDR2: SGHKS, YYEKEE (reference sequence). There are 13 residues in the CDR3. Complete variable domain (other parts from reference TRBV5-5 and TRBJ1-1): DAGVTQSPTHLIKTRGQQVTLRCSPISGHKSVSWYQQVLGQGPQFIFQYYEKEERGRGNFPDRFSARQFPNYSSELNVNALLLGDSALYLCASSWTDNTEAFFGQGTRLTVV.

The V call is TRBV19, the J call TRBJ2-1; D possibly corresponds to TRBD1 (5 bases). Germline lookup yields CDR1 LNHDA and CDR2 SQIVND (reference sequence). The V and J ends lost 4 bases and 2 bases respectively, with 9 bases between them. CDR3 size: 14 residues. The CDR3 sequence: CASSNWGPYNEQFF. In DNA form, the CDR3 reads TGTGCCAGTAGTAATTGGGGCCCCTACAATGAGCAGTTCTTC.

The J gene is TRBJ1-4, the V gene TRBV5-1; tentatively, D is TRBD1 (5 bases). The CDR3 is 14 amino acids. Trimming stripped 4 bases from V and 5 bases from J, with 12 bases between. Germline lookup yields CDR1 SGHRS and CDR2 YFSETQ. The CDR3 loop reads CASSGGEFNEKLFF. The CDR3, as DNA: TGCGCCAGCAGCGGGGGGGAGTTCAATGAAAAACTGTTTTTT.

This clone was picked up one time. The chain links TRBV19 to TRBJ1-5; the D gene is possibly TRBD1 (5 bases). The V end lost 10 bases, the J end lost 0 bases, and 13 bases lay between the germline ends. CDR3 size: 14 residues. CDR1 LNHDA and CDR2 SQIVND come from the germline V gene (reference sequence). The CDR3 bases are TGTGCCACCGGGGGTCTCAATAGCAATCAGCCCCAGCATTTT. This sequence encodes CATGGLNSNQPQHF.

This clone was counted only a few times. The V call is TRBV28, the J call TRBJ1-3; D gene ambiguous. Germline V gene data show CDR1 as MDHEN and CDR2 as SYDVKM. This CDR3 spans 18 amino acids. V lost 4 bases and J 0 bases, leaving 19 bases between the germline ends. The CDR3 DNA follows: TGTGCCAGCAGTTACCCGAAGTTAGGGCCACCCTCTGGAAACACCATATATTTT. Translating it yields CASSYPKLGPPSGNTIYF.

The chain joins TRBV9 to TRBJ1-2; perhaps TRBD1 as D (6 bases). The CDR3 sequence is 13 residues long. The ends were cut back, 4 bases at V and 7 bases at J, with 14 bases in the middle. Germline V gene lookup returns CDR1 SGDLS and CDR2 YYNGEE. DNA of the CDR3: TGTGCCAGCAGCAAAGGGTGGGGGGCTGGCTACACCTTC. Translated, it gives CASSKGWGAGYTF.

Remarks on this clone: Other DNA sequences from this sample encode an identical CDR3 as well. The rearrangement uses TRBV9 and TRBJ2-1; 11 nucleotides match TRBD1. V dropped 0 bases and J dropped 6; count of bases not matched to a gene: 2. The CDR3 runs 15 residues. Germline loops: CDR1 SGDLS, CDR2 YYNGEE. In nucleotides, the CDR3 is TGTGCCAGCAGCGTAGAGGGACAGGGGGGCAATGAGCAGTTCTTC. Protein: CASSVEGQGGNEQFF.

The V gene is TRBV4-1, the J gene TRBJ1-2, with a tentative D call TRBD1 (6 bases). The CDR3 consists of 16 residues. V was cut by 0 bases and J by 7 bases, with 18 bases left in between. Germline values: CDR1 MGHRA, CDR2 YSYEKL. This CDR3 reads CASSQDGTSALGGYTF. In nucleotides, the CDR3 is TGCGCCAGCAGCCAAGACGGGACATCCGCTCTAGGTGGCTACACCTTC.

The V call is TRBV5-4, the J call TRBJ1-1, with a tentative D call TRBD1 (6 bases). Germline lookup yields CDR1 SGHNT and CDR2 YYREEE (reference sequence). V lost 5 bases and J lost 4, with 18 bases in between. CDR3 length: 15 residues. The CDR3 region is CASREWGARGTEAFF. As DNA, the CDR3 is TGTGCCAGCAGAGAATGGGGGGCGCGTGGCACTGAAGCTTTCTTT.

J is TRBJ2-7 and V is TRBV11-2; D possibly corresponds to TRBD1 (5 bases). This CDR3 has 16 amino acids. Germline loops: CDR1 SGHAT, CDR2 FQNNGV. Trimming left V 0 bases short and J 6 bases short, with 18 bases between. The CDR3 sequence: CASSLDWGRVVVEQYF. CDR3 nucleotides: TGTGCCAGCAGCTTAGATTGGGGCAGGGTGGTCGTCGAGCAGTACTTC. Full variable domain (outside the CDR3, taken from reference TRBV11-2 and TRBJ2-7): EAGVAQSPRYKIIEKRQSVAFWCNPISGHATLYWYQQILGQGPKLLIQFQNNGVVDDSQLPKDRFSAERLKGVDSTLKIQPAKLEDSAVYLCASSLDWGRVVVEQYFGPGTRLTVT.

The chain combines TRBV6-1 with TRBJ2-2; 9 nucleotides align to TRBD1. V shed 3 bases and J 8 bases; nucleotides not matched to a gene: 13. This CDR3 is built from 17 residues. Looked up from germline, CDR1 is MNHNS and CDR2 is SASEGT. This CDR3 reads CASSEGSGQGLSGELFF. Written as DNA, the CDR3 is TGTGCCAGCAGTGAGGGATCGGGACAGGGTTTGTCGGGGGAGCTGTTTTTT.

The chain links TRBV6-5 to TRBJ2-7, with TRBD1 matching over 8 bases. This CDR3 comprises 13 residues. CDR1 is MNHEY and CDR2 is SVGAGI in the germline V gene. The V segment lost 6 bases and the J segment 7 bases; nucleotides outside the gene matches: 8. CDR3 in amino acids: CASRAGQGREQYF. In nucleotides, the CDR3 is TGTGCCAGCAGGGCAGGACAGGGAAGAGAGCAGTACTTC.

The chain is built from TRBV7-2 and TRBJ2-7, with 10 bases aligning to TRBD1. The CDR3 runs 15 residues. Per the germline V gene, CDR1 is SGHTA and CDR2 is FQGNSA. V shed 7 bases and J 9 bases; nucleotides not matched to a gene: 15. CDR3 region: CASTYPGQGFSVQYF. DNA of the CDR3: TGTGCCAGCACCTATCCGGGACAGGGGTTTTCGGTGCAGTACTTC.

The J gene is TRBJ1-1, the V gene TRBV4-1; D is unresolved. CDR1 and CDR2 from the germline V gene are MGHRA and YSYEKL. The CDR3 extends over 15 amino acids. V was pared by 0 bases and J by 2 bases, with 10 bases between. The DNA for the CDR3 is TGCGCCAGCAGCCAAGATCCGACATTTAACACTGAAGCTTTCTTT. Amino acids: CASSQDPTFNTEAFF.

Written as DNA, the CDR3 is TGTGCCAGCAGCTCGCATTACAATGAGCAGTTCTTC. This sequence encodes CASSSHYNEQFF. This rearrangement joins TRBV28 to TRBJ2-1; D is unclear. There are 12 residues in the CDR3. Germline loops: CDR1 MDHEN, CDR2 SYDVKM. Trimming shortened V by 6 bases and J by 4 bases, and 7 bases separated the two germline ends. Variable domain in full (rest from reference TRBV28 and TRBJ2-1): DVKVTQSSRYLVKRTGEKVFLECVQDMDHENMFWYRQDPGLGLRLIYFSYDVKMKEKGDIPEGYSVSREKKERFSLILESASTNQTSMYLCASSSHYNEQFFGPGTRLTVL.

Concerning this clone: One junction end disagrees with the germline gene, perhaps due to a read error. CDR3 sequence (DNA): TGTGCCAGCAGTGAAGTTTCTGTAAACACCATATATTTT. Encoded protein: CASSEVSVNTIYF. This sequence joins TRBV6-1 and TRBJ1-3; D remains unclear. This CDR3 contains 13 residues. The germline V gene encodes CDR1 MNHNS and CDR2 SASEGT.

This rearrangement joins TRBV19 to TRBJ1-6, with D possibly matching TRBD1 (5 bases). V was trimmed by 4 bases and J by 9 bases, leaving 13 bases between them. The CDR3 spans 14 residues. CDR1 LNHDA and CDR2 SQIVND come from the germline V gene (reference sequence). CDR3 in amino acids: CASSRGQDGSPLHF. DNA of the CDR3: TGTGCCAGTAGTAGGGGCCAGGATGGTTCACCCCTCCACTTT.

This chain joins TRBV7-2 and TRBJ2-3; D ambiguous. Germline CDR1 SGHTA, CDR2 FQGNSA. This CDR3 spans 14 amino acids. V was pared by 6 bases and J by 2 bases, with 12 bases between. The CDR3 region is CASRSLSSTDTQYF. DNA for the CDR3: TGTGCCAGCAGGAGTCTCTCTTCCACAGATACGCAGTATTTT.

A word on this clone: Other DNA variants within this sample encode the same CDR3. This chain links TRBV12-3 or TRBV12-4 with TRBJ2-5; no clear D. The CDR3 contains 12 residues. The germline V and J ends were trimmed by 2 bases and 5 bases, with 6 bases remaining between them. The CDR3 bases are TGTGCCAGCAGTTTAACTGAGGAGACCCAGTACTTC. Residues: CASSLTEETQYF.

The V and J genes are TRBV6-4 and TRBJ2-7; no clear D. Trimming removed 0 bases at V and 6 bases at J, with 9 bases between. CDR1 and CDR2 from the germline V gene are MRHNA and SNTAGT. CDR3 length equals 13 residues. The CDR3 coding sequence is TGTGCCAGCAGTGACTCAAGGAGAAGCGAGCAGTACTTC. This gives the protein CASSDSRRSEQYF.

The chain uses TRBV11-2 and TRBJ2-7, with a weak D call TRBD2 (5 bases). V was clipped by 0 bases and J by 3 bases, with 15 bases between them. The CDR3 spans 16 residues. Per the germline V gene, CDR1 is SGHAT and CDR2 is FQNNGV. For the CDR3, the DNA is TGTGCCAGCAGCTTAGATTCCGGGTCGGCGGGCTACGAGCAGTACTTC. Translated: CASSLDSGSAGYEQYF. The variable domain in full, with the rest retrieved from reference TRBV11-2 and TRBJ2-7, is EAGVAQSPRYKIIEKRQSVAFWCNPISGHATLYWYQQILGQGPKLLIQFQNNGVVDDSQLPKDRFSAERLKGVDSTLKIQPAKLEDSAVYLCASSLDSGSAGYEQYFGPGTRLTVT.

The V gene is TRBV6-1, the J gene TRBJ2-6, with 8 bases aligning to TRBD2. Trimming at V came to 2 bases and at J to 2 bases, leaving 5 bases not matched to a gene. Germline V gives CDR1 MNHNS, CDR2 SASEGT. The CDR3 totals 17 residues. CDR3 region: CASSELIAGTGANVLTF. The CDR3 DNA sequence: TGTGCCAGCAGTGAATTGATAGCGGGAACTGGGGCCAACGTCCTGACTTTC.

In this sample, this clone turned up many times. The genes are TRBV7-2 and TRBJ1-2; D is uncertain. CDR3 length: 12 residues. V was clipped by 5 bases and J by 7 bases, with 11 bases between them. Germline CDR1 and CDR2: SGHTA and FQGNSA. The CDR3 DNA follows: TGTGCCAGCAGCCTTTACTCAGTTGGCTACACCTTC. Its translation is CASSLYSVGYTF.

This clone has just one count. This chain connects TRBV20-1 to TRBJ2-3, with 9 bases matching TRBD2. Germline loops: CDR1 DFQATT, CDR2 SNEGSKA (reference sequence). V lost 3 bases and J lost 3; bases outside the gene matches: 7. There are 15 residues in the CDR3. The DNA of the CDR3 is TGCAGTGCTAGTCTCCGACTAGCGGATACAGATACGCAGTATTTT. It yields the protein CSASLRLADTDTQYF.

V and J are TRBV3-1 (or the pseudogene TRBV3-2) and TRBJ2-5; D is undetermined. Germline assignment: CDR1 LGHDT and CDR2 YNNKEL (reference sequence). Trimming took off 4 bases at V and 5 bases at J, with 5 bases between the two ends. The length of the CDR3 is 11 residues. The CDR3 protein is CASSLMETQYF. CDR3 in DNA: TGTGCCAGCAGCCTAATGGAGACCCAGTACTTC.

The chain employs TRBV2 and TRBJ1-2; the D gene is possibly TRBD1 (5 bases). V lost 6 bases, J lost 6 bases, and 11 bases lay in between. The CDR3 runs to 12 residues. Germline values: CDR1 SNHLY, CDR2 FYNNEI. CDR3 DNA: TGTGCCAGCAGAGGCAGGGTACATGGCTACACCTTC. Its protein product is CASRGRVHGYTF.

Remarks on this clone: Distinct nucleotide sequences in the sample also encode this CDR3. This chain connects TRBV18 to TRBJ1-1; D unresolved. Germline V gene sequence: CDR1 KGHSH, CDR2 LQKENI. The CDR3 sequence is 13 residues long. Trimming removed 3 bases at V and 1 base at J, with 6 bases between. CDR3 DNA: TGTGCCAGCTCACCCGCCGCGAACACTGAAGCTTTCTTT. Encoded protein: CASSPAANTEAFF.